A single sample gave rise to the 2 T cell receptor beta chains below, sequenced in a study of vaccination and CD4 T cells after COVID-19. Their cognate antigens are unknown. Researchers used the Oncomine TCR Beta short-read assay to sequence DNA from cultured CD4+ T cells. TCRdb reprocessed the PCR reads with MiXCR, giving one entry per CDR3 protein. The repertoire has 15,000 or so distinct CDR3 sequences, 40% to 55% of them found once; the top ten carry about 11%. The treatment here: approximately 9-day PBMC culture with coronavirus spike peptide pools or control peptides (ViraFEST assay). Sequenced material: CD4+ T cells from blood, cultured in vitro. The receptors originated from a human donor who had recovered from COVID-19.

This clonotype was counted a few times. The chain has TRBV2 and TRBJ2-2; D unclear. The CDR3 runs 13 residues. Trimming removed 6 bases at V and 5 bases at J, with 10 bases between. Germline CDR1 SNHLY, CDR2 FYNNEI. This chain's CDR3 is CASRKGVTGELFF. The CDR3 DNA follows: TGTGCCAGCAGGAAAGGAGTTACCGGGGAGCTGTTTTTT. Supplemented by reference TRBV2 and TRBJ2-2, the full variable domain reads EPEVTQTPSHQVTQMGQEVILRCVPISNHLYFYWYRQILGQKVEFLVSFYNNEISEKSEIFDDQFSVERPDGSNFTLKIRSTKLEDSAMYFCASRKGVTGELFFGEGSRLTVL.

This clonotype was picked up a small number of times. This chain connects TRBV24-1 to TRBJ2-1; no reliable D call. The ends were cut back, 3 bases at V and 0 bases at J, with 11 bases in the middle. CDR1 and CDR2 from the germline V gene are KGHDR and SFDVKD. The CDR3 runs to 16 residues. The CDR3 DNA follows: TGTGCCACCAGTGATACAGATTCGAGCTCCTACAATGAGCAGTTCTTC. The encoded protein is CATSDTDSSSYNEQFF.